This TCR beta chain was captured in a study of cytomegalovirus exposure and HLA in healthy donors. Study conclusions and caveats: A later analysis found TCR association rates differed by HLA locus, highest for DRB1 and lowest for HLA-C. Several of the most significant clusters appeared, in a later analysis, to be linked to common viral pathogens. Sequencing likely generated an artifact that appeared as a cluster of highly shared sequence variants. The authors later linked a missense DCLRE1C variant to TCR beta V- and J-gene trimming.

Worth noting for this clone: Its matching antigen is unknown.

Primers for the PCR totalled 60 Vbeta and 13 Jbeta. Using immunoSEQ multiplex PCR, the repertoire was profiled, and TCRdb retains in-frame clones only, with some absent. The sample has 90,000 to 100,000 clones; about 74% are singletons. Germline-derived CDR1 and CDR2 are MNHEY and SVGAGI. Trimming removed 6 bases from V and 9 bases from J; junction bases left unmatched: 6. The CDR3 consists of 13 residues. This rearrangement joins TRBV6-5 to TRBJ2-1; 9 bases map to TRBD1. The receptor comes from a male donor in good health and CMV-seronegative. Source material: PBMCs. CDR3 coding DNA: TGTGCCAGCAGGCGGGACAGGGAATTTGAGCAGTTCTTC. Translation: CASRRDREFEQFF.